The rows below give T cell receptor beta chains drawn from one sample of a study of technical replicates of blood from several donors. The assay was immunoSEQ multiplex PCR, and TCRdb's table has in-frame clones only and misses some. The sample yields approximately 82,000 clones, 96% seen once. The sequenced sample consisted of T cells isolated from PBMCs. Receptors originate from a human donor in good health. Each CDR3 is given with its conserved first and last residue. The D gene is left open where the match is weak. The size field is filled for only some rows; it gives once, few, many or a size class.

size	V	J	D	CDR3	DNA
NA	TRBV7-2	TRBJ2-1	TRBD2	CASSLVREAYEQFF	TGTGCCAGCAGCTTAGTGCGGGAGGCCTATGAGCAGTTCTTC
NA	TRBV7-2	TRBJ1-1	NA	CASSLALAGYTEAFF	TGTGCCAGCAGCTTAGCTTTAGCGGGTTACACTGAAGCTTTCTTT
once	TRBV28	TRBJ2-7	NA	CASRRYEQYF	TGTGCCAGCAGGCGGTACGAGCAGTACTTC
NA	TRBV12-5	TRBJ1-1	NA	CASGLSEKGTLNTEAFF	TGTGCTAGTGGTTTGTCTGAAAAGGGGACATTAAACACTGAAGCTTTCTTT
NA	TRBV7-7	TRBJ1-4	NA	CASSLGALNEKLFF	TGTGCTAGCAGCTTAGGGGCCTTAAATGAAAAACTGTTTTTT
NA	TRBV4-3	TRBJ2-1	TRBD1	CASSGGQVLPYNEQFF	TGCGCCAGCAGCGGGGGACAGGTACTCCCCTACAATGAGCAGTTCTTC
NA	TRBV25-1	TRBJ2-7	NA	CASSDSRTTLGEQYF	TGTGCCAGCAGTGATAGTAGGACTACCCTTGGGGAGCAGTACTTC
NA	TRBV7-9	TRBJ2-7	NA	CASSKRTETTYEQYF	TGTGCCAGCAGCAAAAGGACAGAAACAACCTACGAGCAGTACTTC
NA	TRBV11-2	TRBJ1-1	NA	CASSLEFKGGLEAFF	TGTGCCAGCAGCTTAGAATTTAAGGGTGGACTTGAAGCTTTCTTT
once	TRBV25-1	TRBJ2-7	NA	CASSGGGGEQYF	TGTGCCAGCAGTGGGGGAGGGGGCGAGCAGTACTTC
NA	TRBV5-4	TRBJ1-2	TRBD1	CASSLRQGVRDGYTF	TGTGCCAGCAGCTTGCGGCAGGGGGTGAGAGATGGCTACACCTTC
NA	TRBV4-1	TRBJ2-5	NA	CASSRKQGETQYF	TGCGCCAGCAGCCGGAAACAGGGAGAGACCCAGTACTTC
once	TRBV29-1	TRBJ2-7	TRBD2	CSVEDSPGGREQYF	TGCAGCGTTGAAGATTCCCCGGGGGGGAGGGAGCAGTACTTC
once	TRBV30	TRBJ1-2	NA	CAWRENYGYTF	TGTGCCTGGAGGGAGAACTATGGCTACACCTTC
NA	TRBV5-1	TRBJ2-7	TRBD1	CASRNLDRGIRYEQYF	TGCGCCAGCAGAAATCTTGACAGGGGAATCCGGTACGAGCAGTACTTC
NA	TRBV15	TRBJ2-2	NA	CATSLREHRATGELFF	TGTGCCACCAGCCTGAGAGAACACAGGGCCACCGGGGAGCTGTTTTTT
NA	TRBV6-5	TRBJ2-7	NA	CASSYAGAIHEQYF	TGTGCCAGCAGTTACGCGGGGGCCATCCACGAGCAGTACTTC
NA	TRBV19	TRBJ2-7	NA	CASSTKFSASYEQYF	TGTGCCAGTAGTACCAAGTTTAGCGCCTCCTACGAGCAGTACTTC
NA	TRBV10-1	TRBJ1-2	TRBD1	CASSPGQGIDGYTF	TGCGCCAGCAGCCCGGGACAGGGAATCGATGGCTACACCTTC
NA	TRBV30	TRBJ2-1	NA	CAWSVSPWQFF	TGTGCCTGGAGTGTTAGCCCGTGGCAGTTCTTC
NA	TRBV6-6	TRBJ1-1	NA	CASSSYTSDTEAFF	TGTGCCAGCAGCTCATATACTTCTGACACTGAAGCTTTCTTT
NA	TRBV28	TRBJ2-1	TRBD2	CASEGVAGYNEQFF	TGTGCCAGCGAGGGAGTAGCGGGCTACAATGAGCAGTTCTTC
NA	TRBV10-3	TRBJ1-1	NA	CAISESTGADTEAFF	TGTGCCATCAGTGAGTCGACCGGAGCGGACACTGAAGCTTTCTTT
NA	TRBV4-1	TRBJ1-4	NA	CASSQALNEKLFF	TGCGCCAGCAGCCAAGCTCTCAATGAAAAACTGTTTTTT
NA	TRBV27	TRBJ1-2	TRBD1	CASSITGQGAIGYTF	TGTGCCAGCAGTATAACGGGACAGGGGGCTATAGGCTACACCTTC
NA	TRBV7-2	TRBJ1-1	NA	CASSFGGGVGTEAFF	TGTGCCAGCAGCTTTGGGGGAGGGGTTGGCACTGAAGCTTTCTTT
NA	TRBV10-3	TRBJ2-1	NA	CAISESRASSYNEQFF	TGTGCCATCAGTGAATCAAGAGCTAGCTCCTACAATGAGCAGTTCTTC
NA	TRBV13	TRBJ1-2	NA	CASSWHHRDGYTF	TGTGCCAGCAGCTGGCATCACAGGGACGGCTACACCTTC
NA	TRBV19	TRBJ1-2	NA	CASSITGISGYTF	TGTGCCAGTAGTATTACAGGGATTAGTGGCTACACCTTC
NA	TRBV9	TRBJ1-2	TRBD1	CASSPPPGTGDGYTF	TGTGCCAGCAGCCCCCCTCCCGGGACAGGGGATGGCTACACCTTC
NA	TRBV4-1	TRBJ2-1	NA	CASSQVLRVTRYNEQFF	TGCGCCAGCAGCCAAGTACTAAGAGTTACAAGGTACAATGAGCAGTTCTTC
few	TRBV2	TRBJ2-5	TRBD1	CASSDYRGEETQYF	TGTGCCAGCAGTGACTACAGGGGGGAGGAGACCCAGTACTTC
NA	TRBV5-1	TRBJ2-7	NA	CASSLVRGAHEQYF	TGCGCCAGCAGCTTGGTCCGGGGGGCCCACGAGCAGTACTTC
NA	TRBV27	TRBJ1-5	TRBD1	CASSFGQGMDQPQHF	TGTGCCAGCAGTTTCGGACAGGGAATGGATCAGCCCCAGCATTTT
NA	TRBV7-2	TRBJ2-5	NA	CASSLGGVETQYF	TGTGCCAGCAGCTTAGGCGGGGTTGAGACCCAGTACTTC
NA	TRBV7-9	TRBJ2-2	NA	CASTPVGRENTGELFF	TGTGCCAGCACCCCTGTGGGGCGGGAGAACACCGGGGAGCTGTTTTTT
NA	TRBV10-3	TRBJ2-1	TRBD2	CAISGGTSSYNEQFF	TGTGCCATCAGTGGGGGGACTAGCTCCTACAATGAGCAGTTCTTC
NA	TRBV19	TRBJ2-7	TRBD2	CASSMGLAGPVGPYEQYF	TGTGCCAGTAGTATGGGACTAGCGGGACCTGTCGGTCCCTACGAGCAGTACTTC
NA	TRBV5-6	TRBJ1-1	TRBD1	CASSPVATGDRAFF	TGTGCCAGCAGCCCCGTGGCGACAGGGGATCGAGCTTTCTTT
NA	TRBV4-2	TRBJ2-5	TRBD2	CASSPRLAGGETQYF	TGTGCCAGCAGCCCCCGACTAGCGGGAGGTGAGACCCAGTACTTC
NA	TRBV9	TRBJ2-7	TRBD2	CASSPVAGLAGDEQYF	TGTGCCAGCAGCCCTGTGGCAGGACTAGCGGGAGACGAGCAGTACTTC
NA	TRBV10-1	TRBJ2-7	NA	CASSEWRGSSYEQYF	TGCGCCAGCAGTGAGTGGAGGGGCTCCTCCTACGAGCAGTACTTC
NA	TRBV30	TRBJ1-2	NA	CAWGRTGGYTF	TGTGCCTGGGGCCGAACGGGAGGCTACACCTTC
NA	TRBV5-1	TRBJ2-3	TRBD2	CASSVVPGLAGGTDTQYF	TGCGCCAGCAGCGTTGTCCCGGGACTAGCGGGGGGCACAGATACGCAGTATTTT
NA	TRBV4-1	TRBJ2-1	NA	CASSQGPGSDEQFF	TGCGCCAGCAGCCAAGGTCCAGGGTCGGATGAGCAGTTCTTC
once	TRBV11-2	TRBJ2-3	TRBD1	CASVTGQGMTDTQYF	TGTGCCAGTGTAACGGGACAGGGGATGACAGATACGCAGTATTTT
NA	TRBV9	TRBJ2-7	TRBD1	CASSTGVGEQYF	TGTGCCAGCAGTACAGGGGTTGGCGAGCAGTACTTC
NA	TRBV7-9	TRBJ2-1	TRBD2	CASSLDGLAGFYNEQFF	TGTGCCAGCAGCTTAGATGGACTAGCGGGTTTCTACAATGAGCAGTTCTTC
NA	TRBV7-9	TRBJ2-5	NA	CASSLLAEGARTQYF	TGTGCCAGCAGCTTGCTAGCAGAAGGTGCTCGGACCCAGTACTTC
NA	TRBV4-3	TRBJ2-7	TRBD2	CASSQDHPPLAGIDEQYF	TGCGCCAGCAGCCAAGACCATCCCCCACTAGCGGGAATCGACGAGCAGTACTTC
few	TRBV4-3	TRBJ1-5	NA	CASSQDLDGVQPQHF	TGCGCCAGCAGCCAAGATTTGGACGGGGTTCAGCCCCAGCATTTT
NA	TRBV5-1	TRBJ1-4	NA	CASSLTGVRDEKLFF	TGCGCCAGCAGCTTGACGGGGGTTCGGGATGAAAAACTGTTTTTT
NA	TRBV7-2	TRBJ1-1	NA	CASSIGDTEAFF	TGTGCCAGCAGCATAGGAGACACTGAAGCTTTCTTT
NA	TRBV5-4	TRBJ2-4	TRBD1	CASSSQGASNIQYF	TGTGCCAGCAGCTCACAGGGGGCTAGCAACATTCAGTACTTC
NA	TRBV2	TRBJ1-4	NA	CASRTGMNEKLFF	TGTGCCAGCAGAACAGGGATGAATGAAAAACTGTTTTTT